This T cell receptor beta chain comes out of a study of identical twins. CDR3 length: 14 residues. Trimming removed 8 bases from V and 1 base from J, with 12 bases in between. The germline CDR1 and CDR2 sequences are SGHDN and FVKESK. This clonotype showed up just a few times. TCRdb re-called the 5' RACE reads with MiXCR, one entry per CDR3 protein. The sample carries about 890,000 distinct CDR3 sequences, roughly an eighth recorded once. Separately, the same data were catalogued under a study of yellow fever vaccine responses in identical twins.

The chain employs TRBV14 and TRBJ1-3; possible D gene TRBD1, 5 bases. This sequence originates from a woman aged 18 to 35 in good health. Sequenced material: PBMCs. The DNA of the CDR3 is TGTGCCAGCCGGGCGCAGGGTTCTGGAAACACCATATATTTT. This gives the protein CASRAQGSGNTIYF.